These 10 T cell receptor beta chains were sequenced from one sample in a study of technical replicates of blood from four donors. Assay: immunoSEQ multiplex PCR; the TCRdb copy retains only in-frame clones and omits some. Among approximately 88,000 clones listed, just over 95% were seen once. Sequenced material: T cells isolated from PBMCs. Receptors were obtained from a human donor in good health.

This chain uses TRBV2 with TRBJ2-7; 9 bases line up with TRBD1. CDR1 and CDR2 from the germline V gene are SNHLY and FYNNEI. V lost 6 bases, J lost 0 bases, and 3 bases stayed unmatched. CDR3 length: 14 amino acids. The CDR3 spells CASRLQGASYEQYF. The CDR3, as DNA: TGTGCCAGCAGGCTACAGGGGGCCTCCTACGAGCAGTACTTC.

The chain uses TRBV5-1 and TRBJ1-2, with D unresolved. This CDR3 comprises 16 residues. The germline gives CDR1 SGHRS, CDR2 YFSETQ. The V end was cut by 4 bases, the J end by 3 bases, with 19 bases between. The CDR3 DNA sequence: TGCGCCAGCAGCCCGGAGGGTTTCTCCCTGCACTATGGCTACACCTTC. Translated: CASSPEGFSLHYGYTF.

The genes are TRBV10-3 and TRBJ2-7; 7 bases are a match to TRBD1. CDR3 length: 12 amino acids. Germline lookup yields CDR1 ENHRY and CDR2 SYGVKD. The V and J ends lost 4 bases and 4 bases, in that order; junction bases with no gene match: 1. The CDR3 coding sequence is TGTGCCATCAGTGGACAGGGTTACGAGCAGTACTTC. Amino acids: CAISGQGYEQYF.

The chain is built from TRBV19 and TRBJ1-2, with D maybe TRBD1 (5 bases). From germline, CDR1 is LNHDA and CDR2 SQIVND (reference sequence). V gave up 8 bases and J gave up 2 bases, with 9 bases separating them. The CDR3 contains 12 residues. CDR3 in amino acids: CASRRQNYGYTF. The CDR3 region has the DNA TGTGCCAGTCGAAGACAGAACTATGGCTACACCTTC.

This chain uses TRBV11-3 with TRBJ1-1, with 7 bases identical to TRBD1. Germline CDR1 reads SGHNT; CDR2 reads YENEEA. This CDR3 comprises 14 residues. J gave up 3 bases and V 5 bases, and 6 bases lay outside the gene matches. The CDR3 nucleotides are TGTGCCAGCAGCAGCCGGGACAGCGACACTGAAGCTTTCTTT. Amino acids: CASSSRDSDTEAFF.

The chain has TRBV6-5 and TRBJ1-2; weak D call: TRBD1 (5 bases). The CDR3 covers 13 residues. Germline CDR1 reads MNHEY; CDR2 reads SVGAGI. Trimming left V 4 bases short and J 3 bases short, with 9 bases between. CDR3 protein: CASSSGGDYGYTF. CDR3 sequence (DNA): TGTGCCAGCAGTTCTGGGGGGGACTATGGCTACACCTTC.

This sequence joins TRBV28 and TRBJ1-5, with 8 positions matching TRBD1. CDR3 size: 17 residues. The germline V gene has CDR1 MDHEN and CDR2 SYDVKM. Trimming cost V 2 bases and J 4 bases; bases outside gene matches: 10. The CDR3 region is CASSLGLWDRSNQPQHF. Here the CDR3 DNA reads TGTGCCAGCAGTTTAGGTCTTTGGGACAGGAGTAATCAGCCCCAGCATTTT.

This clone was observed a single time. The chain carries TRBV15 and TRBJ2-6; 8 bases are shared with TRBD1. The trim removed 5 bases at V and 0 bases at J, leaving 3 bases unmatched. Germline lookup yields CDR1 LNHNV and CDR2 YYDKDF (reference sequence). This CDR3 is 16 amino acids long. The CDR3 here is CATSVTGGSGANVLTF. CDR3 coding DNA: TGTGCCACCAGCGTTACAGGGGGCTCTGGGGCCAACGTCCTGACTTTC.

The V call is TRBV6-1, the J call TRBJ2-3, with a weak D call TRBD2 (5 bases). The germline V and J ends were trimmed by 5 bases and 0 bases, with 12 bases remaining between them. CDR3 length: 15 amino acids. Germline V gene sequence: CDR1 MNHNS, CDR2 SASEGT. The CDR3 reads CASSPTRLSTDTQYF. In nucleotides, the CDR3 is TGTGCCAGCAGTCCTACTAGGCTAAGCACAGATACGCAGTATTTT.

The CDR3 reads CASSSVRGEGYNEQFF. CDR3 in DNA: TGTGCCAGCAGCTCGGTGAGGGGGGAGGGTTACAATGAGCAGTTCTTC. The chain is built from TRBV5-6 and TRBJ2-1; maybe TRBD2 (7 bases). Trimming removed 3 bases from V and 4 bases from J, with 17 bases in between. CDR3 length: 16 amino acids. Germline-derived CDR1 and CDR2 are SGHDT and YYEEEE.